The 24 T cell receptor beta chains below all came from one sample that was sequenced in a study of cytomegalovirus exposure and HLA in healthy donors. Primers: 60 Vbeta forward and 13 Jbeta reverse. Clones were read by immunoSEQ multiplex PCR, and TCRdb kept only the in-frame ones, dropping some. The sample lists under 200,000 clones; 81% were seen once. Sequencing was performed on PBMCs. The receptors derive from a man aged 40-50 years in good health and CMV-seropositive.

The chain has TRBV6-5 and TRBJ2-7; 7 bases align to TRBD1. V gave up 5 bases and J gave up 5 bases; unmatched junction bases: 9. The CDR3 has 14 amino acids. Germline V CDR1 and CDR2: MNHEY, SVGAGI. The CDR3 region has the DNA TGTGCCAGCAGTCGACCACGGGACAGCCACGAGCAGTACTTC. This translates into CASSRPRDSHEQYF.

The V and J genes are TRBV5-8 and TRBJ2-4; D possibly corresponds to TRBD1 (6 bases). Trimming took off 9 bases at V and 5 bases at J, with 12 bases between the two ends. Germline lookup yields CDR1 SGHTS and CDR2 YDEGEE. This CDR3 comprises 12 residues. The CDR3 sequence: CATSPGENIQYF. The CDR3 DNA is TGTGCCACCTCTCCAGGGGAAAACATTCAGTACTTC.

The V call is TRBV2, the J call TRBJ2-3, with unresolved D. This CDR3 contains 13 residues. Germline V gene sequence: CDR1 SNHLY, CDR2 FYNNEI. V lost 6 bases and J lost 4, with 11 bases in between. CDR3 bases: TGTGCCAGCAGCCTCACCCGGGCAGATACGCAGTATTTT. Translation gives CASSLTRADTQYF.

The rearrangement uses TRBV9 and TRBJ2-2; 12 bases agree with TRBD2. The germline gives CDR1 SGDLS, CDR2 YYNGEE. This CDR3 contains 16 residues. With V trimmed by 5 bases and J by 4 bases, 6 bases remained unmatched. CDR3 nucleotide sequence: TGTGCCAGCAGAGTTGGACTAGCGGGATCCACCGGGGAGCTGTTTTTT. This translates into CASRVGLAGSTGELFF.

In DNA form, the CDR3 reads TGTGCCAGCAGCCTCGGACTAGCGGGGGCCCGGGGGACCCAGTACTTC. Amino acids: CASSLGLAGARGTQYF. This chain links TRBV7-8 with TRBJ2-5, with TRBD2 matching over 13 bases. The CDR3 runs to 16 residues. CDR1 SGHVS and CDR2 FQNEAQ come from the germline V gene. V trimming: 5 bases; J trimming: 7 bases; junction bases outside the gene matches: 10. The whole variable domain, remainder taken from reference TRBV7-8 and TRBJ2-5, is GAGVSQSPRYKVAKRGQDVALRCDPISGHVSLFWYQQALGQGPEFLTYFQNEAQLDKSGLPSDRFFAERPEGSVSTLKIQRTQQEDSAVYLCASSLGLAGARGTQYFGPGTRLLVL.

The chain joins TRBV2 to TRBJ1-2, with 11 bases fitting TRBD1. Per germline, CDR1 SNHLY and CDR2 FYNNEI. Unmatched junction bases numbered 7, after V lost 6 bases and J lost 4 bases. The CDR3 has 15 amino acids. CDR3 bases: TGTGCCAGCAGGTTTACGGGACAGGGGGTCTATGGCTACACCTTC. It translates to CASRFTGQGVYGYTF.

The rearrangement uses TRBV7-2 and TRBJ1-2, with D perhaps TRBD1 (6 bases). V lost 5 bases, J lost 4 bases, and 17 bases lay in between. The CDR3 is 15 amino acids. Germline V gene data show CDR1 as SGHTA and CDR2 as FQGNSA. CDR3 residues: CASSRGGGSVYGYTF. CDR3 sequence (DNA): TGTGCCAGCAGCCGAGGGGGAGGGTCGGTCTATGGCTACACCTTC. The variable domain in full, completed from reference TRBV7-2 and TRBJ1-2, reads GAGVSQSPSNKVTEKGKDVELRCDPISGHTALYWYRQSLGQGLEFLIYFQGNSAPDKSGLPSDRFSAERTGGSVSTLTIQRTQQEDSAVYLCASSRGGGSVYGYTFGSGTRLTVV.

The V gene is TRBV18, the J gene TRBJ2-4, with a weak D call TRBD1 (5 bases). V lost 3 bases, J lost 9 bases, and 12 bases lay in between. Germline loops: CDR1 KGHSH, CDR2 LQKENI. There are 13 residues in the CDR3. Here the CDR3 DNA reads TGTGCCAGCTCACCGAGAGACAGCAGCATTCAGTACTTC. Protein sequence: CASSPRDSSIQYF.

The chain recombines TRBV7-3 with TRBJ2-3, with TRBD2 matching over 8 bases. Germline V gene data show CDR1 as SGHTA and CDR2 as FQGTGA. The CDR3 loop spans 15 amino acids. Unmatched junction bases numbered 10, after V lost 5 bases and J lost 6 bases. The CDR3 DNA sequence: TGTGCCAGCAGCCCCTCGGGCGGGGGGATGGATACGCAGTATTTT. Translation: CASSPSGGGMDTQYF.

This clone was recorded a few times. The chain recombines TRBV4-1 with TRBJ2-1, with 10 bases that match TRBD1. V was pared by 6 bases and J by 6 bases, with 8 bases of the junction left unmatched. Germline CDR1 reads MGHRA; CDR2 reads YSYEKL. The CDR3 runs 15 residues. The CDR3 DNA reads TGCGCCAGCAGTCCGGGGACAGGGGTCGGCAATGAGCAGTTCTTC. Residues: CASSPGTGVGNEQFF.

The V call is TRBV7-9, the J call TRBJ1-4, with 9 positions matching TRBD1. CDR1 is SEHNR and CDR2 is FQNEAQ in the germline V gene (reference sequence). The CDR3 consists of 17 residues. The J segment lost 2 bases and the V segment lost 5 bases, leaving 9 bases of the junction unmatched. CDR3: CASSPPRTGATNEKLFF. The CDR3 bases are TGTGCCAGCAGCCCTCCCCGGACAGGGGCGACTAATGAAAAACTGTTTTTT. Looking up the rest from reference TRBV7-9 and TRBJ1-4 gives the full variable domain: DTGVSQNPRHKITKRGQNVTFRCDPISEHNRLYWYRQTLGQGPEFLTYFQNEAQLEKSRLLSDRFSAERPKGSFSTLEIQRTEQGDSAMYLCASSPPRTGATNEKLFFGSGTQLSVL.

V is TRBV5-1 and J is TRBJ2-7; 16 bases map to TRBD2. The V and J ends lost 4 bases and 7 bases, in that order; junction bases with no gene match: 2. CDR3 size: 14 residues. Per the germline V gene, CDR1 is SGHRS and CDR2 is YFSETQ. The CDR3 region is CASSQGLAGGEQYF. The CDR3 DNA reads as TGCGCCAGCAGCCAGGGACTAGCGGGAGGGGAGCAGTACTTC.

This clone has more than one count but fewer than ten. This sequence joins TRBV6-5 and TRBJ2-5, with TRBD1 matching over 7 bases. V shed 5 bases and J 3 bases; nucleotides not matched to a gene: 6. This CDR3 spans 14 amino acids. Germline CDR1 MNHEY, CDR2 SVGAGI. CDR3 sequence: CASSTSGGEETQYF. The CDR3 region has the DNA TGTGCCAGCAGTACCTCAGGGGGAGAAGAGACCCAGTACTTC.

The V gene is TRBV6-6, the J gene TRBJ1-5; TRBD1 matches at 7 bases. Unmatched junction bases numbered 13, after V lost 5 bases and J lost 9 bases. Per the germline V gene, CDR1 is MNHNY and CDR2 is SVGAGI (reference sequence). The CDR3 has 15 amino acids. The CDR3 reads CASSDDTGVRRPQHF. In DNA form, the CDR3 reads TGTGCCAGCAGTGATGACACAGGGGTAAGGCGGCCCCAGCATTTT.

The gene calls are TRBV10-3 and TRBJ2-7, with 7 bases aligning to TRBD2. With 10 bases clipped from V and 0 bases from J, the junction kept 9 bases outside the gene matches. The length of the CDR3 is 14 residues. Germline V gene sequence: CDR1 ENHRY, CDR2 SYGVKD. The CDR3 protein is CATRREESSYEQYF. The CDR3 DNA reads as TGTGCCACCCGACGGGAGGAAAGCTCCTACGAGCAGTACTTC.

This clone was observed a single time. This chain uses TRBV6-1 with TRBJ2-7; a weak D match, TRBD1 (5 bases). The V end lost 7 bases, the J end lost 4 bases, and 14 bases lay between the germline ends. Germline lookup yields CDR1 MNHNS and CDR2 SASEGT. The CDR3 extends over 13 amino acids. CDR3 DNA: TGTGCCAGCAAAAACAGGACATCGTACGAGCAGTACTTC. Amino acids: CASKNRTSYEQYF.

The J gene is TRBJ2-3, the V gene TRBV5-6; TRBD1 matches at 7 bases. The trim removed 3 bases at V and 2 bases at J, leaving 6 bases unmatched. Per the germline V gene, CDR1 is SGHDT and CDR2 is YYEEEE. The CDR3 covers 15 residues. The CDR3 bases are TGTGCCAGCAGCTCCCGGGACAGATCCACAGATACGCAGTATTTT. This sequence encodes CASSSRDRSTDTQYF.

Only a few counts were recorded for this clone. This chain joins TRBV28 and TRBJ2-7; 7 bases fit TRBD2. The CDR3 is 15 amino acids. In germline, CDR1 is MDHEN, CDR2 SYDVKM. Trimming removed 7 bases from V and 3 bases from J; junction bases left unmatched: 12. The CDR3 protein is CASKSGTINIYEQYF. CDR3 in DNA: TGTGCCAGCAAATCCGGGACTATAAATATCTACGAGCAGTACTTC.

The chain employs TRBV5-6 and TRBJ2-7, with D maybe TRBD2 (5 bases). CDR1 is SGHDT and CDR2 is YYEEEE in the germline V gene. This CDR3 region has 11 residues. Trimming cost V 3 bases and J 6 bases, with 7 bases left between them. The CDR3 reads CASSSAGEQYF. CDR3 bases: TGTGCCAGCAGCTCCGCGGGCGAGCAGTACTTC. Full variable domain (remainder filled in from reference TRBV5-6 and TRBJ2-7): DAGVTQSPTHLIKTRGQQVTLRCSPKSGHDTVSWYQQALGQGPQFIFQYYEEEERQRGNFPDRFSGHQFPNYSSELNVNALLLGDSALYLCASSSAGEQYFGPGTRLTVT.

V and J are TRBV18 and TRBJ1-1; TRBD1 agrees at 9 bases. The CDR3 is made up of 15 amino acids. J gave up 2 bases and V 5 bases, and 6 bases lay outside the gene matches. CDR1 and CDR2 from the germline V gene are KGHSH and LQKENI. CDR3 sequence: CASSTTGQGNTEAFF. In DNA form, the CDR3 reads TGTGCCAGCTCAACCACGGGACAGGGAAACACTGAAGCTTTCTTT.

The chain recombines TRBV18 with TRBJ2-7, with TRBD1 matching over 7 bases. The CDR3 runs to 15 residues. Germline values: CDR1 KGHSH, CDR2 LQKENI. V lost 4 bases and J lost 6; bases outside the gene matches: 12. The CDR3 DNA reads as TGTGCCAGCTCACAATTCCGGGACAGACCCATCGAGCAGTACTTC. This gives the protein CASSQFRDRPIEQYF.

This clone was found once. V is TRBV27 and J is TRBJ1-2; 10 nucleotides align to TRBD1. Germline lookup yields CDR1 MNHEY and CDR2 SMNVEV (reference sequence). This CDR3 contains 15 residues. The V segment lost 6 bases and the J segment 8 bases; nucleotides outside the gene matches: 12. CDR3 DNA: TGTGCCAGCAGCCTCGCCGGGACAGGGGCGTCCGGCTACACCTTC. Its protein is CASSLAGTGASGYTF.

This chain uses TRBV7-3 with TRBJ2-7; the D gene is possibly TRBD2 (7 bases). The length of the CDR3 is 15 residues. Germline V gene data show CDR1 as SGHTA and CDR2 as FQGTGA. The V end was cut by 5 bases, the J end by 2 bases, with 16 bases between. The chain's CDR3 is CASSLLRGAPYEQYF. In nucleotides, the CDR3 is TGTGCCAGCAGCCTCCTTCGGGGGGCCCCCTACGAGCAGTACTTC.

The V gene is TRBV7-9, the J gene TRBJ2-2, with D maybe TRBD2 (6 bases). Between the trimmed V and J ends, which lost 5 bases and 5 bases, there was a span of 9 bases. The CDR3 extends over 13 amino acids. Germline V gives CDR1 SEHNR, CDR2 FQNEAQ (reference sequence). CDR3 region: CASSPRGTGELFF. The DNA for the CDR3 is TGTGCCAGCAGCCCCCGGGGGACCGGGGAGCTGTTTTTT. Using reference TRBV7-9 and TRBJ2-2 for the parts outside the CDR3, the full variable domain is DTGVSQNPRHKITKRGQNVTFRCDPISEHNRLYWYRQTLGQGPEFLTYFQNEAQLEKSRLLSDRFSAERPKGSFSTLEIQRTEQGDSAMYLCASSPRGTGELFFGEGSRLTVL.